This passage covers 14 T cell receptor beta chains from one sample sequenced in a study of cytomegalovirus exposure and HLA in healthy donors. PCR primers comprised 60 Vbeta and 13 Jbeta primers. Profiled with immunoSEQ multiplex PCR; TCRdb holds only in-frame clones, not every one. The sample consists of 120,000 or so clones, around 78% of them appearing once. The sample was PBMCs. These receptors came from a man aged 18 to 30 in good health and CMV-seropositive.

The rearrangement links TRBV7-8 to TRBJ2-2; D is possibly TRBD1 (5 bases). This CDR3 spans 15 amino acids. CDR1 and CDR2 from the germline V gene are SGHVS and FQNEAQ. Trimming removed 4 bases at V and 3 bases at J, with 12 bases between. The CDR3 here is CASSSSDSYTGELFF. The CDR3 DNA is TGTGCCAGCAGCTCCTCCGACAGCTACACCGGGGAGCTGTTTTTT. The full variable domain, its missing parts supplied by reference TRBV7-8 and TRBJ2-2, is GAGVSQSPRYKVAKRGQDVALRCDPISGHVSLFWYQQALGQGPEFLTYFQNEAQLDKSGLPSDRFFAERPEGSVSTLKIQRTQQEDSAVYLCASSSSDSYTGELFFGEGSRLTVL.

J is TRBJ2-2 and V is TRBV29-1, with D possibly matching TRBD2 (6 bases). CDR3 length: 14 amino acids. Per germline, CDR1 SQVTM and CDR2 ANQGSEA. The V end lost 3 bases, the J end lost 0 bases, and 8 bases lay between the germline ends. The CDR3 spells CSVEEGSNTGELFF. CDR3 DNA: TGCAGCGTTGAGGAGGGGTCGAACACCGGGGAGCTGTTTTTT.

The V gene is TRBV12-5, the J gene TRBJ1-6; unclear D gene. The CDR3 spans 14 residues. Looked up from germline, CDR1 is LGHNT and CDR2 is FRNRAP. Trimming removed 5 bases at V and 8 bases at J, with 13 bases between. The CDR3 bases are TGTGCTAGTGGTGGAGGGATTCAGGATTCACCCCTCCACTTT. Translating gives CASGGGIQDSPLHF.

CDR3 in amino acids: CASSQSRGLGFGQYF. For the CDR3, the DNA is TGTGCCAGCAGCCAATCCAGGGGGCTGGGGTTCGGGCAGTACTTC. This rearrangement joins TRBV28 to TRBJ2-7; TRBD1 matches 8 bases. The J segment lost 9 bases and the V segment lost 6 bases, leaving 16 bases of the junction unmatched. Germline CDR1 MDHEN, CDR2 SYDVKM. The CDR3 consists of 15 residues.

This clone occurred once. The rearrangement joins TRBV15 to TRBJ2-5; TRBD1 matches at 8 bases. Trimming removed 1 base from V and 5 bases from J; junction bases left unmatched: 6. This CDR3 region has 15 residues. Germline V gene lookup returns CDR1 LNHNV and CDR2 YYDKDF (reference sequence). The CDR3 sequence is CATSRVRTGRETQYF. In nucleotides, the CDR3 is TGTGCCACCAGCAGAGTTAGGACAGGGAGGGAGACCCAGTACTTC.

The chain employs TRBV5-1 and TRBJ1-1; TRBD1 matches at 9 bases. The trim removed 4 bases at V and 8 bases at J, leaving 15 bases unmatched. Germline V lookup: CDR1 SGHRS, CDR2 YFSETQ. The CDR3 has 16 residues. The DNA for the CDR3 is TGCGCCAGCAGCACCGGACAGGGGAGGATGTTAGGGGAAGCTTTCTTT. This gives the protein CASSTGQGRMLGEAFF.

The V call is TRBV28, the J call TRBJ1-2, with TRBD1 as a possible D gene (5 bases). The CDR3 covers 14 residues. V was shortened by 8 bases and J by 5 bases, with 18 bases between the two germline ends. Germline V gene data show CDR1 as MDHEN and CDR2 as SYDVKM. CDR3 in amino acids: CASCSRGDLYGYTF. CDR3 nucleotide sequence: TGTGCCAGCTGTTCCCGCGGGGACCTATATGGCTACACCTTC.

This chain uses TRBV10-3 with TRBJ1-3; 7 bases map to TRBD1. This CDR3 has 15 residues. V trimming: 4 bases; J trimming: 0 bases; junction bases outside the gene matches: 3. The germline CDR1 and CDR2 sequences are ENHRY and SYGVKD. The CDR3 region has the DNA TGTGCCATCAGTGGGGGGACAGTCTCTGGAAACACCATATATTTT. Translated: CAISGGTVSGNTIYF.

The chain recombines TRBV4-1 with TRBJ1-2; D uncertain. Trimming removed 1 base from V and 4 bases from J, with 13 bases in between. This CDR3 has 15 residues. The germline CDR1 and CDR2 sequences are MGHRA and YSYEKL. CDR3 nucleotide sequence: TGCGCCAGCAGCCAAGGTGGCGGTGTGGTCTATGGCTACACCTTC. Translating it yields CASSQGGGVVYGYTF.

The chain joins TRBV5-6 to TRBJ1-5, with 7 nucleotides matching TRBD1. In germline, CDR1 is SGHDT, CDR2 YYEEEE. The CDR3 totals 16 residues. The J segment lost 0 bases and the V segment lost 2 bases, leaving 5 bases of the junction unmatched. The DNA of the CDR3 is TGTGCCAGCAGCTTCTCGGCAGGGGGTAGCAATCAGCCCCAGCATTTT. The encoded protein is CASSFSAGGSNQPQHF.

In its sample, this clone was seen once. The chain has TRBV11-1 and TRBJ1-5; 7 bases line up with TRBD1. The CDR3 contains 17 residues. The germline CDR1 and CDR2 sequences are SGHAT and FQDESV (reference sequence). Trimming removed 5 bases from V and 6 bases from J; junction bases left unmatched: 16. The CDR3 is CASSRYAEDRVIQPQHF. The CDR3 bases are TGTGCCAGCAGCCGCTACGCGGAAGACAGGGTTATTCAGCCCCAGCATTTT.

The chain is built from TRBV6-5 and TRBJ2-7; 10 bases line up with TRBD2. Germline loops: CDR1 MNHEY, CDR2 SVGAGI. The CDR3 is 15 amino acids. The J segment lost 1 base and the V segment lost 2 bases, leaving 2 bases of the junction unmatched. This CDR3 reads CASSYERGGSYEQYF. CDR3 DNA: TGTGCCAGCAGTTACGAGCGGGGGGGATCCTACGAGCAGTACTTC.

The chain couples TRBV6-4 to TRBJ1-1; D is unresolved. Per the germline V gene, CDR1 is MRHNA and CDR2 is SNTAGT. The CDR3 contains 14 residues. Trimming removed 2 bases at V and 5 bases at J, with 12 bases between. CDR3 sequence reads: CASSDTSRGTEAFF. DNA for the CDR3: TGTGCCAGCAGTGACACCAGCCGGGGTACTGAAGCTTTCTTT.

The chain is built from TRBV6-6 and TRBJ2-7, with a weak D call TRBD2 (5 bases). V lost 6 bases, J lost 7 bases, and 13 bases lay in between. Germline CDR1 reads MNHNY; CDR2 reads SVGAGI (reference sequence). The CDR3 runs to 12 residues. The CDR3 reads CASSSDQREQYF. CDR3 bases: TGTGCCAGCAGCTCAGATCAGCGGGAGCAGTACTTC.